Listed here is a single TCR beta chain. The target antigen is unknown. This specimen comes from a study of T cell repertoires in cytomegalovirus infection. Turning to the study itself: The authors used CMV epitopes that were HLA-C-restricted (recently identified) and HLA-B-restricted (well studied). Public TCR beta signatures provided an indication of both CMV infection and a matching HLA type.

Study-level findings and limits: Of the TCR beta families, the public ones yielded a cumulative frequency that identified carriers of CMV plus the relevant HLA. In two of eight donors, the top clonotype was HLA-C-restricted CMV-specific.

TCRdb analysed the reads with MiXCR anew, one entry per CDR3 protein. The data hold roughly 570,000 distinct CDR3 sequences, with approximately 40% observed a single time. This material consisted of cultured PBMCs, taken from culture after CMV antigen stimulation. This receptor was identified in a human donor in good health (CMV status not recorded). Some clones in this sample may be carry-over from other donors' samples.

CDR3 nucleotides: TGCGCCAGCAGCCAAGGATGGGGACCTGGCGTATGGGAGACCCAGTACTTC. As protein: CASSQGWGPGVWETQYF. The rearrangement links TRBV4-3 to TRBJ2-5; D may correspond to TRBD1 or TRBD2 (5 bases each). This CDR3 has 17 residues. Between the trimmed V and J ends, which lost 1 base and 5 bases, there was a span of 20 bases. Germline V lookup: CDR1 LGHNA, CDR2 YSLEER.